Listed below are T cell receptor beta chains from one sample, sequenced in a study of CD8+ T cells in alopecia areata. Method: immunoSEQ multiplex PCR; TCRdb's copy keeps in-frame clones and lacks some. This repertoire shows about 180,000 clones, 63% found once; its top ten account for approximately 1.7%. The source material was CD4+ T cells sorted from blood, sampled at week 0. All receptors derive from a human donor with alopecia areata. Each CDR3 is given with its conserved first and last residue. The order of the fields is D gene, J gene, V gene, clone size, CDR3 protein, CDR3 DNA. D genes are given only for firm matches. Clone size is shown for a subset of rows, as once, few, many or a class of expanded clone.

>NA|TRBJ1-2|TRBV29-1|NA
CSVEGAPYGYTF
TGCAGCGTTGAAGGGGCACCTTATGGCTACACCTTC
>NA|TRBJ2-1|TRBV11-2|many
CASSIIAETSYNEQFF
TGTGCCAGCAGCATAATAGCGGAGACCTCCTACAATGAGCAGTTCTTC
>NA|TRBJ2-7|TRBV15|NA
CATSRDLKSTSRVVWEQYF
TGTGCCACCAGCAGAGACCTGAAATCGACTAGTAGAGTGGTTTGGGAGCAGTACTTC
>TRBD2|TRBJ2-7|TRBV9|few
CASSLAGDEQYF
TGTGCCAGCAGCCTCGCGGGGGACGAGCAGTACTTC
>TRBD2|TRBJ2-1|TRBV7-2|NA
CASNVAGGPTNEQFF
TGTGCCAGCAACGTAGCGGGGGGGCCTACAAATGAGCAGTTCTTC
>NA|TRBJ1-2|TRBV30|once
CAWSLRVGGYTF
TGTGCCTGGTCGTTAAGGGTGGGTGGCTACACCTTC
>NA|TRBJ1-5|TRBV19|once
CASSITPGTWSIQPQHF
TGTGCCAGTAGTATCACCCCCGGGACATGGAGTATTCAGCCCCAGCATTTT
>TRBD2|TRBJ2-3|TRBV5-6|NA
CASSLWTSGDTQYF
TGTGCCAGCAGCTTGTGGACTAGCGGAGATACGCAGTATTTT
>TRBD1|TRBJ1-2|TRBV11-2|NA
CASSSGTGNYGYTF
TGTGCCAGCAGCTCCGGGACAGGCAACTATGGCTACACCTTC
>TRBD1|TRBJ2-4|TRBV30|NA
CAWSRTGGRNIQYF
TGTGCCTGGAGCAGGACAGGGGGCCGGAACATTCAGTACTTC
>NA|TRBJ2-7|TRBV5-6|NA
CASSLWTFPYEQYF
TGTGCCAGCAGCTTGTGGACTTTCCCCTACGAGCAGTACTTC
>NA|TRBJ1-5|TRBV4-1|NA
CASSQESRLGQPQHF
TGCGCCAGCAGCCAAGAGAGCAGGTTGGGTCAGCCCCAGCATTTT
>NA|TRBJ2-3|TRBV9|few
CASSRSGGDTQYF
TGTGCCAGCAGCAGATCTGGGGGAGATACGCAGTATTTT
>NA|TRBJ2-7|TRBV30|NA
CVCAGATLGEQYF
TGTGTTTGTGCGGGGGCCACCCTGGGGGAGCAGTACTTC
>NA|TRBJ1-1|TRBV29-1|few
CSVGSGNTEAFF
TGCAGCGTTGGCTCAGGGAACACTGAAGCTTTCTTT
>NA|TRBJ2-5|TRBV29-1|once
CSVVGGAGGETQYF
TGCAGCGTTGTAGGCGGGGCAGGAGGAGAGACCCAGTACTTC
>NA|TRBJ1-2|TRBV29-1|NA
CSVTTDPNYGYTF
TGCAGCGTCACGACGGACCCTAACTATGGCTACACCTTC
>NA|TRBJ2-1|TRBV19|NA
CASSPQGQRNEQFF
TGTGCCAGTAGTCCGCAGGGGCAAAGGAATGAGCAGTTCTTC
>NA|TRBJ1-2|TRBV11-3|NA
CASSQGQSYGYTF
TGTGCCAGCAGCCAGGGACAAAGCTATGGCTACACCTTC
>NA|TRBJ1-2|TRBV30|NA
CAWTAQGIGGYTF
TGTGCCTGGACGGCCCAGGGAATAGGCGGCTACACCTTC
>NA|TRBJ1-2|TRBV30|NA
CAWSVMTGLNYGYTF
TGTGCCTGGAGTGTCATGACGGGACTGAACTATGGCTACACCTTC
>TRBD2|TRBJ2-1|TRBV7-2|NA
CASSMTSGGLNEQFF
TGTGCCAGCAGCATGACTAGCGGGGGGCTTAATGAGCAGTTCTTC
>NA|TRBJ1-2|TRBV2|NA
CASSSRTVLDGYTF
TGTGCCAGCAGTTCCAGGACAGTACTTGATGGCTACACCTTC
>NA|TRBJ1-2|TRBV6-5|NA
CASSYAITDYGYTF
TGTGCCAGCAGTTACGCTATCACAGACTATGGCTACACCTTC
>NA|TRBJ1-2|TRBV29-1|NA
CSVDKGVDTYGYTF
TGCAGCGTTGACAAGGGGGTGGACACCTATGGCTACACCTTC
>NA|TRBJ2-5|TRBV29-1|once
CSAKRQGLWTSMVGETQYF
TGCAGCGCGAAGCGACAGGGCCTTTGGACTAGCATGGTGGGAGAGACCCAGTACTTC
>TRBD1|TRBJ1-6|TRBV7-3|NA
CASSSGQGSPLHF
TGTGCCAGCAGCTCGGGACAGGGTTCACCCCTCCACTTT
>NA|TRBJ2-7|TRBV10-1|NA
CASSAGAPSYEQYF
TGCGCCAGCAGTGCGGGGGCCCCCTCCTACGAGCAGTACTTC
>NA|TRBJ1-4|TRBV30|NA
CAWARTEREKLFF
TGTGCCTGGGCCCGGACAGAACGGGAAAAACTGTTTTTT
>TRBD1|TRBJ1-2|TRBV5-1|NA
CASRHRDSNVSGYTF
TGCGCCAGCCGACACCGGGACAGCAACGTTTCTGGCTACACCTTC
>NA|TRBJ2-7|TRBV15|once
CATSPGPQGEQYF
TGTGCCACCAGCCCCGGACCCCAGGGGGAGCAGTACTTC
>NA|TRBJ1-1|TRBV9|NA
CASSAGALAAEAFF
TGTGCCAGCAGCGCAGGTGCACTGGCCGCTGAAGCTTTCTTT
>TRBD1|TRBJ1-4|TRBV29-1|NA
CSVEDPGGSNEKLFF
TGCAGCGTTGAAGATCCAGGGGGCTCTAATGAAAAACTGTTTTTT
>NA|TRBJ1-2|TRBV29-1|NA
CSVGDGGPYGYTF
TGCAGCGTGGGGGACGGGGGTCCCTATGGCTACACCTTC
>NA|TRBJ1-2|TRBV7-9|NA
CASSPQTTNYGYTF
TGTGCCAGCAGCCCACAGACCACTAACTATGGCTACACCTTC
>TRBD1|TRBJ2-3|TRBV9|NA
CASNKAGTARTDTQYF
TGTGCCAGCAACAAAGCCGGGACAGCTCGCACAGATACGCAGTATTTT
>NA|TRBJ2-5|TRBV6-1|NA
CASSPAGVTQYF
TGTGCCAGCAGCCCGGCCGGGGTGACCCAGTACTTC
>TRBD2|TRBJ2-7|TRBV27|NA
CASRPGGGPNYEQYF
TGTGCCAGCAGGCCCGGGGGGGGTCCCAACTACGAGCAGTACTTC
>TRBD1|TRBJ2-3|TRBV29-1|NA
CSVIPGTGPSTDTQYF
TGCAGCGTTATTCCCGGGACAGGACCTAGCACAGATACGCAGTATTTT
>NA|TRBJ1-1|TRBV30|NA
CAWSTNTEAFF
TGTGCCTGGAGTACTAACACTGAAGCTTTCTTT